The T cell receptor beta chain described here comes from a study of blood T cell repertoires in COVID-19. The wider study: There were acute and convalescent COVID-19 samples, and they came from the United States, Italy and Spain.

Only in-frame clones appear in the TCRdb table, and some are missing; sequencing was by immunoSEQ multiplex PCR. Of about 280,000 clones detected, roughly 80% appear once; the ten largest clones hold 5%. Clinical histories supplied by participants themselves formed the basis of cohort assignment. Sequencing used PBMCs or T cells enriched from blood (not recorded which). The sequence was obtained from a man aged 40-50 years who had been exposed to COVID-19.

CDR3 in amino acids: CASSLARGGNYEQYF. The CDR3 DNA follows: TGTGCCAGCAGCTTAGCACGTGGCGGGAACTACGAGCAGTACTTC. The V gene is TRBV11-2, the J gene TRBJ2-7, with D possibly TRBD2 on 6 matching bases. Trimming cost V 1 base and J 3 bases, with 13 bases left between them. CDR3 length equals 15 residues. Germline V gene lookup returns CDR1 SGHAT and CDR2 FQNNGV.